Sequencing of this T cell receptor (beta chain) was carried out in a study of CD4 and CD8 cells across lung adenocarcinoma regions. TCRdb passed the PCR reads through MiXCR, listing each CDR3 protein once. Among about 12,000 distinct CDR3 sequences listed, around half were seen once. V was pared by 5 bases and J by 4 bases, with 19 bases between. CDR1 and CDR2 from the germline V gene are DFQATT and SNEGSKA (reference sequence). The CDR3 loop spans 15 amino acids. The patients had localized lung adenocarcinoma, a non-small cell subtype. In its sample, this clonotype was seen a few times. Input material: CD8+ T cells from the margin of a lung tumor. The rearrangement uses TRBV20-1 and TRBJ2-3; D is uncertain. The sequence derives from a female donor with lung adenocarcinoma. The CD4 and CD8 labels of this study may be unreliable. The CDR3 protein is CSALDSTEASDTQYF. The CDR3 coding sequence is TGCAGTGCTCTAGATTCCACAGAGGCCTCAGATACGCAGTATTTT.